The sequence of this T cell receptor (beta chain) was determined in a study of neurological immune-mediated disorders. Synthesis of cDNA was accomplished via 5'RACE employing 10-nucleotide random UMIs. TCRdb re-called the 5' RACE reads with MiXCR, one entry per CDR3 protein. The sample yields over 25,000 distinct CDR3 sequences, under 25% seen once. Of note for this clonotype: The antigen remains unidentified.

Study-wide points: The most TCR clonal expansion was seen in HTLV-1-associated myelopathy, and the least was seen in multiple sclerosis, which fell below healthy controls.

Trimming removed 2 bases from V and 4 bases from J, with 18 bases in between. Germline CDR1 is SGHTA and CDR2 is FQGNSA. The CDR3 sequence is 16 residues long. The TCR originated in an older woman in good health. The V gene is TRBV7-2, the J gene TRBJ2-7, with D possibly called TRBD1 or TRBD2 (5 bases each). The sequencing input was PBMCs. The chain's CDR3 is CASSLTGLTGGYEQYF. The CDR3 coding sequence is TGTGCCAGCAGCTTAACGGGCCTGACTGGGGGTTACGAGCAGTACTTC.